This T cell receptor beta chain was obtained from a study of blood T cell repertoires in COVID-19. The overall study: From the United States, Italy and Spain came samples of acute and convalescent COVID-19. In each case, the material was cDNA or gDNA derived from T cells, B-cell-depleted T cells, or PBMCs.

V lost 4 bases to trimming and J lost 6 bases, with 18 bases between them. The germline V gene encodes CDR1 LNHDA and CDR2 SQIVND (reference sequence). CDR3 length equals 16 residues. How the authors handled the data: Quantification of nucleated cells was approximated via reference gene primer amplification. The data were produced by immunoSEQ multiplex PCR, yet TCRdb's version contains in-frame clones alone and is incomplete. The V and J calls and clone size come from that table; D and trimming were worked out from the DNA. The table includes around 280,000 clones, 70% to 90% detected once. The table lists this clone with a count of one.

Sequencing was carried out using peripheral blood. This TCR was sampled from a woman between 45 and 60 years old with active or convalescent COVID-19. V and J are TRBV19 and TRBJ1-4, with D possibly matching TRBD1 (5 bases). This CDR3 reads CASSTAFGGSDEKLFF. The CDR3 region has the DNA TGTGCCAGTAGTACCGCCTTCGGGGGGTCGGATGAAAAACTGTTTTTT.